This T cell receptor beta chain is from a study of cytomegalovirus exposure and HLA in healthy donors. Study information: Within an early data release were about 80 million unique TCRs drawn from HLA-typed donors. Study conclusions and caveats: Using the classifier, cytomegalovirus status was reportedly diagnosed with high specificity and sensitivity. Sequencing depth roughly uniform across donors was assumed in presence/absence analyses.

PCR involved 60 Vbeta and 13 Jbeta primers. TCRdb's table, derived via immunoSEQ multiplex PCR, lists solely in-frame clones and lacks some. The sample has over 110,000 clones; 80% are singletons. Germline V CDR1 and CDR2: LGHNA, YSLEER. V gave up 3 bases and J gave up 1 base; unmatched junction bases: 2. The CDR3 is 14 amino acids. To note about this clone: Its antigen is not identified.

The origin of this receptor is a man aged 35-49 years in good health and CMV-seronegative. The V and J genes are TRBV4-3 and TRBJ1-1, with 7 bases identical to TRBD1. Sequenced sample: PBMCs. In DNA form, the CDR3 reads TGCGCCAGCAGCCAGACAGGGAAGAACACTGAAGCTTTCTTT. Translating gives CASSQTGKNTEAFF.